The present T cell receptor beta chain was sequenced within a study of Graves' ophthalmopathy and Graves' hyperthyroidism listed by TCRdb under 2018. A note on the overall study: Peripheral blood was collected before any treatment was given, at the time of initial diagnosis. TCR beta repertoire signatures were used to distinguish Graves' ophthalmopathy from Graves' hyperthyroidism and to predict progression to ophthalmopathy. In total, approximately 130 blood samples were TCR-sequenced: 40 to 45 ophthalmopathy, about 75 hyperthyroidism and about 17 hyperthyroidism-to-ophthalmopathy patients. To explore V-J signatures that distinguish ophthalmopathy from hyperthyroidism, a discovery set of 100 patients was enrolled, made up of 43 with ophthalmopathy and 57 with stable hyperthyroidism. For independent validation, a separate cohort was made up of 18 hyperthyroidism patients plus 17 patients who later progressed from hyperthyroidism to ophthalmopathy. In five to seven hyperthyroidism patients, T-cell repertoires of thyroid tissue and blood were compared. After sampling, hyperthyroidism patients received methimazole starting at 30 mg daily, and ophthalmopathy patients received high-dose intravenous methylprednisolone. For training and testing, the 100 patients in the discovery cohort were randomly divided in a 7:3 ratio.

The cysteine opens and the phenylalanine closes a CDR3 of 19 amino acids. The DNA shown is the 57-base CDR3, in frame from base 1. In the germline V gene (reference sequence), CDR1 corresponds to LNHNV and CDR2 to YYDKDF. V loses 1 base at its end and J loses 0 bases; junction bases beyond the gene matches: 9. TCR beta CDR3 regions were amplified from RNA transcripts for repertoire sequencing. The first round was an RT-PCR using HTBI primers with the Qiagen OneStep RT-PCR kit, and this first round was followed by a second-round multiplex PCR, then size selection and purification. Libraries were sequenced on an Illumina HiSeq2000 using paired-end 100 bp reads. The original methods were these. SOAPnuke was used to process the reads, throwing out any read that had adapters, had uncalled bases, had a mean Phred below 15, or lacked an exact constant-primer or identifier match. COPE v1.2.5 was used to merge high-quality paired reads. Unique nucleotide sequences were defined as clonotypes and aligned to IMGT TRB V, D and J references using MiTCR v1.1. Analysis was restricted to V-J combinations with a frequency above 0.0001, which covered roughly 99% of repertoires. A TCR clonal expansion and chaos score per V-J combination was defined as the ratio of F50 clonal expansion to chaos observed in the TCRdist matrix. Welch's t-statistics and random forest were used to reduce the features to roughly 14 V-J combinations, which were then used as input to a naive Bayes classifier. Thyroid-blood repertoire similarity was quantified with the Morisita-Horn index. TCRdb reprocessed the public reads (quality trimming at Q25 with fastp, clone calling with MiXCR) and kept in-frame beta chains. One record per CDR3 amino acid sequence lists the most common genes and DNA. The V and J calls follow TCRdb's processing rather than the paper's. This sample lists roughly 480,000 distinct CDR3 sequences; roughly an eighth were detected once. The ten largest clonotypes hold 9.8% of the sample.

This clonotype appeared a few times. What antigen it recognizes has not been identified. Per-base quality was not reported, and no clone a single base away is much larger than it. Ophthalmopathy patients had moderately to severely active disease, Clinical Activity Score of at least 3, NOSPECS grade of at least 4, and disease duration under 3 months. Patients with other autoimmune diseases, uncontrolled infections, pregnancy or lactation were excluded. Clinical symptoms, serum thyroxine, TRAb, thyroid ultrasound and orbital computed tomography were used for diagnosis. Ficoll-Paque density gradient centrifugation was used to isolate PBMCs from around 9.1 ml of fresh peripheral blood. Trizol reagent was used to extract the total RNA, and its quality was then checked on an Agilent 2100 Bioanalyzer. General study outcomes and caveats: Sample size was not predetermined statistically, and investigators were not blinded to group allocation. In validation, the model predicted ophthalmopathy progression with about 70% sensitivity and approximately 78% specificity; 12 predicted patients were CT-confirmed with GO in a median of roughly 6.8 months. Most expanded thyroid clonotypes with a frequency above 0.001 also appeared in blood, which suggests that blood repertoires may reflect the immune response in the thyroid. In cross-validation, the 13-signature model distinguished ophthalmopathy from stable hyperthyroidism with 87.88% sensitivity and over 81% specificity, while in the test set the corresponding values were approximately 80% and 75%.

Sequencing was done on a sample of blood. The rearrangement joined TRBV15 to TRBJ1-6; 7 nucleotides in the junction match TRBD1. This clonotype originated in a woman aged 25-40 years with Graves' ophthalmopathy. Donor details come from another sample of the same person, matched by shared clones. The DNA is TGTGCCACCAGCAGAGGATCCCCGGGACAGTTCTCCTATAATTCACCCCTCCACTTT. Translation gives CATSRGSPGQFSYNSPLHF.